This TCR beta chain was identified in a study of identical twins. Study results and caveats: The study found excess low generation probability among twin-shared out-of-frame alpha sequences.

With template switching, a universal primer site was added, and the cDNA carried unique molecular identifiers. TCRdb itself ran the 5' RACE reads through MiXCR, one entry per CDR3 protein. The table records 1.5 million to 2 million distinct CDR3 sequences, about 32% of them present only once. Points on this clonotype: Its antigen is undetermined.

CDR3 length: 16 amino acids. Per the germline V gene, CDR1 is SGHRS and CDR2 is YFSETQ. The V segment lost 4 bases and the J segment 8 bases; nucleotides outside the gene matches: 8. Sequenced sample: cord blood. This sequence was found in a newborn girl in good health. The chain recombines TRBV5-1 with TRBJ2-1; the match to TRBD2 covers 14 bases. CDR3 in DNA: TGCGCCAGCAGCCGCAAGCCGGGACTAGCGGGAGATGAGCAGTTCTTC. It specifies CASSRKPGLAGDEQFF.